The clone carrying this T cell receptor beta chain was counted once. The sample is drawn from a study of blood T cell repertoires in COVID-19. Turning to the study itself: PBMCs, B-cell-depleted T cells, or T cells provided the cDNA or gDNA that made up the material.

Only in-frame clones appear in the TCRdb table, and some are missing; sequencing was by immunoSEQ multiplex PCR. The sample yields some 140,000 clones, approximately 84% seen once. This CDR3 has 14 residues. CDR1 and CDR2 from the germline V gene are SEHNR and FQNEAQ (reference sequence). V was pared by 5 bases and J by 6 bases, with 3 bases of the junction left unmatched. The sequenced sample was peripheral blood. The sequence was collected from a human donor in a cohort sampled during active COVID-19. The chain uses TRBV7-9 and TRBJ1-4; 10 bases are shared with TRBD1. The CDR3 sequence is CASSTTGGYEKLFF. As DNA, the CDR3 is TGTGCCAGCAGCACGACAGGGGGCTATGAAAAACTGTTTTTT.